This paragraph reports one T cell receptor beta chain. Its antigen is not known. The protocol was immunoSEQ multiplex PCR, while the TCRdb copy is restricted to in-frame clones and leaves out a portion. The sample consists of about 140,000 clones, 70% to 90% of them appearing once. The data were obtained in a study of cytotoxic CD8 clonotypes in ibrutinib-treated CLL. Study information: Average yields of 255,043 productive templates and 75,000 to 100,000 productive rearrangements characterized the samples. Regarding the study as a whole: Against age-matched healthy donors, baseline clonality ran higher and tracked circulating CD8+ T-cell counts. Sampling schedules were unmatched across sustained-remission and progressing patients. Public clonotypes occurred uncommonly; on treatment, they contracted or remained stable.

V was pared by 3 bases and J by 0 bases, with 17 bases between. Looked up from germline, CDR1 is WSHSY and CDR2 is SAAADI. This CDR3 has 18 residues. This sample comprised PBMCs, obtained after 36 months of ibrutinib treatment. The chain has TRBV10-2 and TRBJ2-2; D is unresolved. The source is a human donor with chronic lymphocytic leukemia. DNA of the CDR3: TGCGCCAGCAGTGAATTCCCGATTTTCGGGCCGAACACCGGGGAGCTGTTTTTT. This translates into CASSEFPIFGPNTGELFF.